Given below is one T cell receptor (beta chain) in context. The antigen remains undetermined. The unsorted PBMC replicate PCRs were performed with 300 to 350 ng DNA, approximately 27,000 T cell genomes. Some clones are missing from TCRdb's copy, which holds only in-frame ones; the method was immunoSEQ multiplex PCR. The data contain roughly 510,000 clones, about three quarters of them singletons. This record belongs to a study of shared clonotypes between healthy human individuals. Study-wide background: A couple of women and a few men aged 18 to 49 made up the donors. Points from the study as a whole: Blood was the only sampled material, and tissue repertoires likely differ.

Germline assignment: CDR1 SQVTM and CDR2 ANQGSEA. The CDR3 spans 14 residues. After removal of 5 bases from V and 6 bases from J, the junction contained 2 bases not matched to a gene. The chain uses TRBV29-1 and TRBJ2-2; 14 bases are a match to TRBD2. The sample consisted of PBMCs. This receptor was identified in a woman aged 40 to 50 in good health. Some clones in this sample may be carry-over from other donors' samples. The CDR3 is CSVWTSGRPGELFF. DNA of the CDR3: TGCAGCGTTTGGACTAGCGGGAGGCCCGGGGAGCTGTTTTTT.